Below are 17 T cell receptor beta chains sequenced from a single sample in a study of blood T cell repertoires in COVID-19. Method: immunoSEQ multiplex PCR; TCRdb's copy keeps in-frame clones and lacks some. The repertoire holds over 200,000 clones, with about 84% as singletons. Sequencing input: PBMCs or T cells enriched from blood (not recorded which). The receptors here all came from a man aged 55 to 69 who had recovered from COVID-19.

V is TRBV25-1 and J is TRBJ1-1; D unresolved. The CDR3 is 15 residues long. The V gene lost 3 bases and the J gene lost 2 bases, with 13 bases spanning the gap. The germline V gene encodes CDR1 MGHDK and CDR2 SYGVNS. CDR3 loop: CASSDNKVINTEAFF. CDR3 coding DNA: TGTGCCAGCAGTGACAACAAAGTTATTAACACTGAAGCTTTCTTT.

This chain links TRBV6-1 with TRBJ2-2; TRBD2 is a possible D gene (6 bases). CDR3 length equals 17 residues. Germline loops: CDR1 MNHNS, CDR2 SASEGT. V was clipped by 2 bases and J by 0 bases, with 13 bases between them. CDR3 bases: TGTGCCAGCAGTGAATGGGAGGCAACTTCGAACACCGGGGAGCTGTTTTTT. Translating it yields CASSEWEATSNTGELFF.

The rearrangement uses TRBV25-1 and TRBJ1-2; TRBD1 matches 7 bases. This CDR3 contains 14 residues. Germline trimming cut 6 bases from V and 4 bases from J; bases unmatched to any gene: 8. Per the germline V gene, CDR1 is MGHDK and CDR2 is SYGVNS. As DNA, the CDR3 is TGTGCCAGCAGAGGACAGGAGGGAATCTATGGCTACACCTTC. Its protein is CASRGQEGIYGYTF.

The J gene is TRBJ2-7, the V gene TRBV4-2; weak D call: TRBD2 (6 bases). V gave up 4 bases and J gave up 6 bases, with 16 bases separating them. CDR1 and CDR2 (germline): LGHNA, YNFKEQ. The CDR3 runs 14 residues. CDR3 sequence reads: CASSRRDGGSEQYF. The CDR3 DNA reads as TGTGCCAGCAGCCGCCGGGACGGAGGGAGCGAGCAGTACTTC.

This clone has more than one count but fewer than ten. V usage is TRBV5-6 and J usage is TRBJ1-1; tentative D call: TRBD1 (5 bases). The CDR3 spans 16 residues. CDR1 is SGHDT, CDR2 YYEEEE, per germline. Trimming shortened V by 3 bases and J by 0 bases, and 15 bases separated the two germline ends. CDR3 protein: CASSWGGRVMNTEAFF. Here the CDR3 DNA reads TGTGCCAGCAGCTGGGGCGGTAGGGTAATGAACACTGAAGCTTTCTTT.

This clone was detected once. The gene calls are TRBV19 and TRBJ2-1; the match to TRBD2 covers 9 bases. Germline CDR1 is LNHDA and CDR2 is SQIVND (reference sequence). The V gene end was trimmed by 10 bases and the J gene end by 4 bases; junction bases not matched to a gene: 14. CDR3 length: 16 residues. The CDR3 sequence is CATYPQGSGGYNEQFF. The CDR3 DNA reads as TGTGCCACCTACCCCCAGGGTAGCGGGGGATACAATGAGCAGTTCTTC.

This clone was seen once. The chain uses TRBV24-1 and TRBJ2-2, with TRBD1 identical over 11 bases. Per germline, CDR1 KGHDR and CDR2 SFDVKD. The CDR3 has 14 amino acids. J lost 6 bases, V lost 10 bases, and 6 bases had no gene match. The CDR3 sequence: CATRDRGDPGELFF. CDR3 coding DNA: TGTGCCACTAGGGACAGGGGGGATCCCGGGGAGCTGTTTTTT.

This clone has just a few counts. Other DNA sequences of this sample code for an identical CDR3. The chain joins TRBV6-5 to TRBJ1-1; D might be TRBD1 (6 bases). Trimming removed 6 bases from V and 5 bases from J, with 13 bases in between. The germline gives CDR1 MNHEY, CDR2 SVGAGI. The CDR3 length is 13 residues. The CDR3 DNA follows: TGTGCCAGCAGCCCCCCTCAGGGGACTGAAGCTTTCTTT. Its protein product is CASSPPQGTEAFF.

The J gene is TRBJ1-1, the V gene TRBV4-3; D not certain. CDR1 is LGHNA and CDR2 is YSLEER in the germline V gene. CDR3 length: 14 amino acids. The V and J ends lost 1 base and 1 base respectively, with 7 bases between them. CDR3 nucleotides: TGCGCCAGCAGCCAAGGTAAGCGGAACACTGAAGCTTTCTTT. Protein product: CASSQGKRNTEAFF.

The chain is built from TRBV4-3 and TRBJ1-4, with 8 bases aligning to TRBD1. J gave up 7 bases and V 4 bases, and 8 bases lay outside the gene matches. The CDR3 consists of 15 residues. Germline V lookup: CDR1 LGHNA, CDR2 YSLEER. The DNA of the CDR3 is TGCGCCAGCAGCCGGCAGGGACAGGTTTTTGAAAAACTGTTTTTT. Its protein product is CASSRQGQVFEKLFF.

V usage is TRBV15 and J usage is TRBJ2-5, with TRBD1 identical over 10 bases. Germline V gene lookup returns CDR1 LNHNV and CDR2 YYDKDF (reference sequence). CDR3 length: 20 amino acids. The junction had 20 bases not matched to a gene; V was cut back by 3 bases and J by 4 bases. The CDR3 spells CATSSPSISGQGVLGETQYF. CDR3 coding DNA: TGTGCCACCAGCAGCCCTTCCATATCTGGACAGGGGGTGTTAGGAGAGACCCAGTACTTC. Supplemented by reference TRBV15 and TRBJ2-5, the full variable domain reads DAMVIQNPRYQVTQFGKPVTLSCSQTLNHNVMYWYQQKSSQAPKLLFHYYDKDFNNEADTPDNFQSRRPNTSFCFLDIRSPGLGDTAMYLCATSSPSISGQGVLGETQYFGPGTRLLVL.

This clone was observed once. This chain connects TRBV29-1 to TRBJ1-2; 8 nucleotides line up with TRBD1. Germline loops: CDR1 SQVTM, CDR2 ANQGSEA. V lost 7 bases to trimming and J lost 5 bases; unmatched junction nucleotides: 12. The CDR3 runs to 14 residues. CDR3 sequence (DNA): TGCAGCGCCCATTCGGGACAGGCTAGATATGGCTACACCTTC. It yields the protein CSAHSGQARYGYTF.

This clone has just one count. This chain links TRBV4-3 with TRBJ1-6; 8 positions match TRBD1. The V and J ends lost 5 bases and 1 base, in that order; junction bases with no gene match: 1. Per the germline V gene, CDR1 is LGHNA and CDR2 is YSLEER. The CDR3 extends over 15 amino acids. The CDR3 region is CASSRQGSYNSPLHF. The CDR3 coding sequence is TGCGCCAGCAGCAGACAGGGGTCCTATAATTCACCCCTCCACTTT.

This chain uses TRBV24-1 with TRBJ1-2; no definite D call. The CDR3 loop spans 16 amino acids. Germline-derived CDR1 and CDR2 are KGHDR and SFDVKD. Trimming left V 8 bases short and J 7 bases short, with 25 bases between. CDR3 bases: TGTGCCACCACCGAGGAGTTAACTCAACCACCGAGTGGCTACACCTTC. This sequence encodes CATTEELTQPPSGYTF.

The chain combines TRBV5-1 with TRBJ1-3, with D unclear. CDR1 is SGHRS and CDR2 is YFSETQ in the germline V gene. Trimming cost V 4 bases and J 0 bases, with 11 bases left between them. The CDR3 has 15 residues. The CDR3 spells CASSVQGSSGNTIYF. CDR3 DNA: TGCGCCAGCAGCGTTCAAGGGAGCTCTGGAAACACCATATATTTT.

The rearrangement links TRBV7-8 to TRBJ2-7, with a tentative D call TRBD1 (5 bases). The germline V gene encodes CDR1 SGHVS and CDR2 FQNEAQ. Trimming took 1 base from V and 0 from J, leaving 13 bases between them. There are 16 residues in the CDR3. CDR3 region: CASSLEVTDNSYEQYF. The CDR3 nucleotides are TGTGCCAGCAGCTTAGAAGTGACAGATAACTCCTACGAGCAGTACTTC. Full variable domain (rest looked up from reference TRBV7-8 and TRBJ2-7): GAGVSQSPRYKVAKRGQDVALRCDPISGHVSLFWYQQALGQGPEFLTYFQNEAQLDKSGLPSDRFFAERPEGSVSTLKIQRTQQEDSAVYLCASSLEVTDNSYEQYFGPGTRLTVT.

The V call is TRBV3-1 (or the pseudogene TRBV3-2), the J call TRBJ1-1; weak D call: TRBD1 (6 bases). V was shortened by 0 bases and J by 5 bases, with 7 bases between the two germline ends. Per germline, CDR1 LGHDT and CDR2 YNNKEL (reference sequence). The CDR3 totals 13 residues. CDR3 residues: CASSQDTGTEAFF. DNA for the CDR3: TGTGCCAGCAGCCAAGATACAGGGACTGAAGCTTTCTTT.